Below, 23 T cell receptor beta chains from the same sample are listed, as sequenced in a study of blood T cell repertoires in COVID-19. Only in-frame clones appear in the TCRdb table, and some are missing; sequencing was by immunoSEQ multiplex PCR. Among 300,000 to 400,000 clones listed, over 70% were seen once. What was sequenced was peripheral blood. All receptors come from a woman aged 50 to 60 with COVID-19, enrolled during active disease.

V gene TRBV7-2 combines with J gene TRBJ2-1, with D tentatively TRBD2 (5 bases). The ends were cut back, 5 bases at V and 4 bases at J, with 9 bases in the middle. The CDR3 is made up of 13 amino acids. Germline CDR1 and CDR2: SGHTA and FQGNSA. The CDR3 protein is CASSPDYYNEQFF. In DNA, the CDR3 is TGTGCCAGCAGCCCCGACTATTACAATGAGCAGTTCTTC.

The chain recombines TRBV21-1 with TRBJ2-5; the D call in the table, TRBD2, was not verified against the DNA. TRBV21-1 is recorded as a pseudogene. The CDR3 runs to 14 residues. CDR3 amino acids: CASPSGGRRETQYF. Here the CDR3 DNA reads TGTGCCAGCCCCTCGGGGGGGCGCAGGGAGACCCAGTACTTC.

The V gene is TRBV27, the J gene TRBJ1-1; weak D call: TRBD1 (5 bases). This CDR3 comprises 13 residues. Germline V gene lookup returns CDR1 MNHEY and CDR2 SMNVEV (reference sequence). Trimming took 5 bases from V and 1 from J, leaving 8 bases between them. CDR3 nucleotide sequence: TGTGCCAGCAGTCAGGGATCGAACACTGAAGCTTTCTTT. It codes for CASSQGSNTEAFF.

This clone appeared a few times. A read error may account for a junction end that differs from germline. The chain has TRBV7-7 and TRBJ2-7, with 12 bases lining up with TRBD1. In germline, CDR1 is SSHAT, CDR2 FNYEAQ (reference sequence). The CDR3 is 15 residues long. The CDR3 DNA follows: TGTGCTAGCAGCGCGGGACAGGGGGCCTCCTACGAGCAGTACTTC. Translated, it gives CASSAGQGASYEQYF.

This chain joins TRBV6-5 and TRBJ2-5, with D possibly being TRBD1 (6 bases). This CDR3 contains 14 residues. Per the germline V gene, CDR1 is MNHEY and CDR2 is SVGAGI. Trimming left V 3 bases short and J 5 bases short, with 13 bases between. Here the CDR3 DNA reads TGTGCCAGCAGTTATGGCAGGGGTGTGGAGACCCAGTACTTC. This translates into CASSYGRGVETQYF.

The J gene is TRBJ2-7, the V gene TRBV29-1, with a tentative D call TRBD1 (5 bases). The CDR3 totals 11 residues. The germline gives CDR1 SQVTM, CDR2 ANQGSEA. Trimming took 4 bases from V and 3 from J, leaving 7 bases between them. The CDR3 here is CSVGGNYEQYF. Written as DNA, the CDR3 is TGCAGCGTTGGGGGCAACTACGAGCAGTACTTC.

This clone appeared once. The gene calls are TRBV9 and TRBJ2-3; TRBD2 might be the D (6 bases). Germline lookup yields CDR1 SGDLS and CDR2 YYNGEE. The length of the CDR3 is 16 residues. The V gene lost 4 bases and the J gene lost 7 bases, with 22 bases spanning the gap. CDR3 loop: CASSSQLWDSPNTQYF. For the CDR3, the DNA is TGTGCCAGCAGCTCCCAGCTGTGGGACTCCCCCAATACGCAGTATTTT.

The chain employs TRBV6-5 and TRBJ2-4; D might be TRBD2 (5 bases). V lost 1 base and J lost 6, with 10 bases in between. The length of the CDR3 is 14 residues. CDR1 is MNHEY and CDR2 is SVGAGI in the germline V gene. DNA of the CDR3: TGTGCCAGCAGTTACTATAGGCTAGCAAACATTCAGTACTTC. Encoded protein: CASSYYRLANIQYF.

The chain carries TRBV15 and TRBJ2-7; TRBD1 aligns across 10 bases. Losses at the gene ends were 4 bases for V and 2 bases for J; bases not matched to a gene: 2. Looked up from germline, CDR1 is LNHNV and CDR2 is YYDKDF (reference sequence). This CDR3 is built from 14 residues. As DNA, the CDR3 is TGTGCCACCAGCAAGACAGGGGGCCCCTACGAGCAGTACTTC. Amino acids: CATSKTGGPYEQYF.

The chain is built from TRBV28 and TRBJ2-1; D not resolved. Trimming cost V 0 bases and J 15 bases, with 15 bases left between them. The CDR3 has 13 amino acids. Germline CDR1 is MDHEN and CDR2 is SYDVKM. The DNA for the CDR3 is TGTGCCAGCAGTTTATGGACTTCTCGATCGGGGTTCTTC. It translates to CASSLWTSRSGFF.

The chain has TRBV6-1 and TRBJ2-7, with D possibly matching TRBD1 (6 bases). Trimming stripped 0 bases from V and 6 bases from J, with 12 bases between. Germline V gives CDR1 MNHNS, CDR2 SASEGT. CDR3 length: 14 residues. For the CDR3, the DNA is TGTGCCAGCAGTGAAGCCAGACAGGTGATCGAGCAGTACTTC. Protein sequence: CASSEARQVIEQYF.

This clone was recorded a few times. The chain couples TRBV18 to TRBJ2-1; 7 nucleotides match TRBD2. CDR3 size: 15 residues. CDR1 KGHSH and CDR2 LQKENI come from the germline V gene. Trimming at V came to 3 bases and at J to 5 bases, leaving 7 bases not matched to a gene. CDR3 in amino acids: CASSPVTGGDNEQFF. The CDR3 nucleotides are TGTGCCAGCTCACCCGTGACGGGAGGCGACAATGAGCAGTTCTTC.

This chain links TRBV19 with TRBJ1-1, with TRBD1 identical over 7 bases. Germline assignment: CDR1 LNHDA and CDR2 SQIVND (reference sequence). The CDR3 totals 14 residues. V was clipped by 10 bases and J by 1 base; unmatched bases: 9. CDR3 bases: TGTGCCACCTCATCGGACAGGAGGAACACTGAAGCTTTCTTT. Its translation: CATSSDRRNTEAFF. The full variable domain, with the rest looked up from reference TRBV19 and TRBJ1-1, is DGGITQSPKYLFRKEGQNVTLSCEQNLNHDAMYWYRQDPGQGLRLIYYSQIVNDFQKGDIAEGYSVSREKKESFPLTVTSAQKNPTAFYLCATSSDRRNTEAFFGQGTRLTVV.

The genes are TRBV7-2 and TRBJ2-5, with D possibly being TRBD2 (6 bases). V was pared by 5 bases and J by 0 bases, with 10 bases between. The CDR3 contains 14 residues. CDR1 and CDR2 (germline): SGHTA, FQGNSA. The CDR3 region has the DNA TGTGCCAGCAGCCCTAGGACTAACCAAGAGACCCAGTACTTC. Amino acids: CASSPRTNQETQYF.

The chain joins TRBV9 to TRBJ2-1, with D tentatively TRBD2 (5 bases). Germline CDR1 is SGDLS and CDR2 is YYNGEE. The germline V and J ends were trimmed by 0 bases and 9 bases, with 10 bases remaining between them. The CDR3 sequence is 13 residues long. The CDR3: CASSVDQGSEQFF. The DNA for the CDR3 is TGTGCCAGCAGCGTAGATCAAGGGAGTGAGCAGTTCTTC.

This chain joins TRBV11-2 and TRBJ2-6; tentatively, D is TRBD1 (5 bases). Germline CDR1 is SGHAT and CDR2 is FQNNGV. V was pared by 4 bases and J by 4 bases, with 14 bases between. The CDR3 is 16 residues long. CDR3: CASSSHQTAGANVLTF. In DNA form, the CDR3 reads TGTGCCAGCAGCTCCCACCAGACAGCCGGGGCCAACGTCCTGACTTTC.

The chain has TRBV12-3 or TRBV12-4 and TRBJ2-3; D possibly corresponds to TRBD1 (6 bases). V lost 6 bases, J lost 11 bases, and 12 bases lay in between. The CDR3 totals 11 residues. This chain's CDR3 is CASSWGTRQYF. The CDR3 nucleotides read TGTGCCAGCAGCTGGGGGACAAGGCAGTATTTT.

The chain has TRBV7-2 and TRBJ1-2, with a possible D match to TRBD1 (5 bases). Germline-derived CDR1 and CDR2 are SGHTA and FQGNSA. The CDR3 totals 15 residues. Trimming stripped 4 bases from V and 8 bases from J, with 20 bases between. The CDR3 is CASSSQGQQGNGYTF. The CDR3 DNA follows: TGTGCCAGCAGCTCTCAAGGTCAGCAGGGCAACGGCTACACCTTC.

This chain connects TRBV5-4 to TRBJ1-2; weak D call: TRBD1 (6 bases). Looked up from germline, CDR1 is SGHNT and CDR2 is YYREEE (reference sequence). CDR3 length: 15 residues. V lost 4 bases, J lost 0 bases, and 13 bases lay in between. The DNA of the CDR3 is TGTGCCAGCAGCCCGGACAGCCAAGCTAACTATGGCTACACCTTC. It specifies CASSPDSQANYGYTF. Supplemented by reference TRBV5-4 and TRBJ1-2, the full variable domain reads ETGVTQSPTHLIKTRGQQVTLRCSSQSGHNTVSWYQQALGQGPQFIFQYYREEENGRGNFPPRFSGLQFPNYSSELNVNALELDDSALYLCASSPDSQANYGYTFGSGTRLTVV.

The V call is TRBV6-5, the J call TRBJ2-3; D perhaps matches TRBD2 (6 bases). Germline CDR1 MNHEY, CDR2 SVGAGI. The CDR3 consists of 14 residues. V gave up 7 bases and J gave up 2 bases, with 13 bases separating them. CDR3 amino acids: CASTLGLSTDTQYF. The CDR3 coding sequence is TGTGCCAGCACTCTGGGACTGTCCACAGATACGCAGTATTTT.

The chain joins TRBV7-9 to TRBJ2-1; 11 bases line up with TRBD2. Unmatched junction bases numbered 14, after V lost 10 bases and J lost 6 bases. The germline CDR1 and CDR2 sequences are SEHNR and FQNEAQ (reference sequence). The CDR3 has 16 amino acids. The CDR3 here is CAKTGINSGRGNEQFF. CDR3 nucleotide sequence: TGTGCCAAAACGGGGATCAATAGCGGGAGGGGCAATGAGCAGTTCTTC.

The V gene is TRBV5-4, the J gene TRBJ2-7, with no clear D. CDR1 SGHNT and CDR2 YYREEE come from the germline V gene (reference sequence). The CDR3 loop spans 16 amino acids. The V and J ends lost 0 bases and 0 bases respectively, with 13 bases between them. In DNA, the CDR3 is TGTGCCAGCAGCTTGGGTCCGAGGATTTCCTCCTACGAGCAGTACTTC. It specifies CASSLGPRISSYEQYF.

V and J are TRBV11-1 and TRBJ2-2; TRBD2 might be the D (5 bases). CDR3 length equals 13 residues. The V end lost 3 bases, the J end lost 6 bases, and 8 bases lay between the germline ends. The germline CDR1 and CDR2 sequences are SGHAT and FQDESV (reference sequence). CDR3 in amino acids: CASSFSGSGELFF. The CDR3 DNA reads TGTGCCAGCAGCTTTTCGGGGTCCGGGGAGCTGTTTTTT. Using reference TRBV11-1 and TRBJ2-2 for the parts outside the CDR3, the full variable domain is EAEVAQSPRYKITEKSQAVAFWCDPISGHATLYWYRQILGQGPELLVQFQDESVVDDSQLPKDRFSAERLKGVDSTLKIQPAELGDSAMYLCASSFSGSGELFFGEGSRLTVL.